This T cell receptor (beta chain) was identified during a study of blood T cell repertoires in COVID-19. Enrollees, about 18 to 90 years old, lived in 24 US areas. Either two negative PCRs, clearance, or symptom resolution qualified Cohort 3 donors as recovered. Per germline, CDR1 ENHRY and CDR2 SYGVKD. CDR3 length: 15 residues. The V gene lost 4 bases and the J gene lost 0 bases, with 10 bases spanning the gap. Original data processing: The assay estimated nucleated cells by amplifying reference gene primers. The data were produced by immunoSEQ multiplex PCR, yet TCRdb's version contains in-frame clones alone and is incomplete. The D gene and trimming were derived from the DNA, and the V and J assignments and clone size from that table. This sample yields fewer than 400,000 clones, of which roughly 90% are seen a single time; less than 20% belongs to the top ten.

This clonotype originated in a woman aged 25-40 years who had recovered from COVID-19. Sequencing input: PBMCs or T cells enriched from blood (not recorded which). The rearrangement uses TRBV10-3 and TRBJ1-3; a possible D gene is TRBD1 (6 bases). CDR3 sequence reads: CAISVGGLSGNTIYF. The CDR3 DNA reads TGTGCCATCAGTGTCGGGGGGCTCTCTGGAAACACCATATATTTT.